This TCR beta chain is from a study of shared clonotypes between healthy human individuals. Notes on this clone: The antigen is not known.

General observations from the study: Generally, naive subsets came out with larger estimated richness than memory subsets. It was observed that roughly 5.1% of naive CD4 clonotypes were shared across a handful of donors.

The V gene's germline CDR1 is MNHEY and CDR2 SMNVEV (reference sequence). The J segment lost 3 bases and the V segment lost 3 bases, leaving 7 bases of the junction unmatched. The CDR3 extends over 15 amino acids. Generated by immunoSEQ multiplex PCR, the TCRdb table keeps only in-frame clones and is missing some. The table has approximately 2,200,000 clones, approximately 94% seen once; the top ten hold about 1.5%. Naive CD8 cells were CD45RO-negative, positively selected for CCR7, excluding terminally differentiated effector memory CD45RA+ cells. The source material was naive CD8+ T cells from PBMCs. The sequence came from a man aged 18 to 29 in good health. Some clones in this sample may be carry-over from other donors' samples. The chain links TRBV27 to TRBJ2-7, with 8 nucleotides matching TRBD2. The CDR3 region has the DNA TGTGCCAGCAGTTTTCAAATCGGGAGGGGCTACGAGCAGTACTTC. It is translated as CASSFQIGRGYEQYF.